This T cell receptor (beta chain) was captured by sequencing in a study of T cells in Graves' hyperthyroidism and ophthalmopathy. Study overall: Prior to any treatment, at the point of initial diagnosis, peripheral blood was collected.

V lost 3 bases and J lost 7; bases outside the gene matches: 13. The CDR3 spans 16 residues. Looked up from germline, CDR1 is SEHNR and CDR2 is FQNEAQ (reference sequence). Regarding the study as a whole: Most expanded thyroid clonotypes above 0.001 recurred in blood. Ophthalmopathy was model-predicted a median roughly 6.2 months pre-onset.

In the case of this clonotype: Its target is not known.

Subjects aged 18 to 65 presented with newly diagnosed hyperthyroidism of less than 2 months' duration. The CDR3 regions of TCR beta were amplified from RNA transcripts. First-round RT-PCR of the TCR CDR3 relied on the HTBI primer set. TCRdb itself ran the multiplex PCR reads through MiXCR, one entry per CDR3 protein. The table has approximately 530,000 distinct CDR3 sequences, 16% seen once. The rearrangement links TRBV7-9 to TRBJ2-7; TRBD2 aligns across 9 bases. The TCR comes from a woman under 30 with Graves' hyperthyroidism. The specimen sequenced was blood. CDR3 amino acids: CASSLALAGPAGEQYF. The CDR3 coding sequence is TGTGCCAGCAGCTTGGCGCTAGCGGGGCCAGCTGGGGAGCAGTACTTC.